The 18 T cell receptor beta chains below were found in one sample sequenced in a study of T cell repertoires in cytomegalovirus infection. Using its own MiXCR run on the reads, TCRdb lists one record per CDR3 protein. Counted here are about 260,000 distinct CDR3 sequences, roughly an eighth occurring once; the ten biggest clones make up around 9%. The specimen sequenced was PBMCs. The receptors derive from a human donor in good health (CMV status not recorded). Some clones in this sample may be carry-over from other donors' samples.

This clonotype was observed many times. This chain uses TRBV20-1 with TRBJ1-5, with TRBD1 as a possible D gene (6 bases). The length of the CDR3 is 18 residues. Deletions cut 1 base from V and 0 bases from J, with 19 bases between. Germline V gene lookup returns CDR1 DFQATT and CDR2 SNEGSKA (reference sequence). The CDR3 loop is CSARGVFGGRYSNQPQHF. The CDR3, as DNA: TGCAGTGCTAGAGGTGTTTTCGGGGGCCGCTATAGCAATCAGCCCCAGCATTTT.

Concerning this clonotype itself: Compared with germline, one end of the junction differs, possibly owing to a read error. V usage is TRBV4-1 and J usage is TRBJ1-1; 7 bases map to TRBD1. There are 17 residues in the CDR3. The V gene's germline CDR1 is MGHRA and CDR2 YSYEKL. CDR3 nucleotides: TGTGCCAGCAGCCAAGTCGCCCACGGGACAGTGAGGACTGAAGCTTTCTTT. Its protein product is CASSQVAHGTVRTEAFF.

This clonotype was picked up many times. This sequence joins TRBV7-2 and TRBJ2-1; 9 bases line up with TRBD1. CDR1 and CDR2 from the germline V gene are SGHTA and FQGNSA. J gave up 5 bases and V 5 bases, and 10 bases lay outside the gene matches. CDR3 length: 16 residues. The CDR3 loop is CASSPLPGQGNNEQFF. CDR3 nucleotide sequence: TGTGCCAGCAGCCCCCTGCCGGGACAGGGAAACAATGAGCAGTTCTTC. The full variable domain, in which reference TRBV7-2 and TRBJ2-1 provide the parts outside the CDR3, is GAGVSQSPSNKVTEKGKDVELRCDPISGHTALYWYRQSLGQGLEFLIYFQGNSAPDKSGLPSDRFSAERTGGSVSTLTIQRTQQEDSAVYLCASSPLPGQGNNEQFFGPGTRLTVL.

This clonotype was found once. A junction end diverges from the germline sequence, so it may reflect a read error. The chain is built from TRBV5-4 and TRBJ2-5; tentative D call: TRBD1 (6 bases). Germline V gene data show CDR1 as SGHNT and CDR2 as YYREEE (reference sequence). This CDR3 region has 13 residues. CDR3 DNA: TGTGCCAGCAGACAGGACAGCCAAAGGCCCCATTACTTC. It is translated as CASRQDSQRPHYF.

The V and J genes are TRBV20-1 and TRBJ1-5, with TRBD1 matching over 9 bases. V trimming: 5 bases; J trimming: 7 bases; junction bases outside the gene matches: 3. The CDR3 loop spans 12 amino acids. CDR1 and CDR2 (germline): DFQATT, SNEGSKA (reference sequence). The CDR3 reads CSARGQGQPQHF. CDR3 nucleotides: TGCAGTGCTCGGGGACAGGGCCAGCCCCAGCATTTT.

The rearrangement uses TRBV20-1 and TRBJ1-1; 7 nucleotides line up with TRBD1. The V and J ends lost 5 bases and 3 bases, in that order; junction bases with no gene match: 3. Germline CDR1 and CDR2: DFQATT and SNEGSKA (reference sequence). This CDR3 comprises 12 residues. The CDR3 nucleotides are TGCAGTGCTCTACAGGGGTACACTGAAGCTTTCTTT. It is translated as CSALQGYTEAFF.

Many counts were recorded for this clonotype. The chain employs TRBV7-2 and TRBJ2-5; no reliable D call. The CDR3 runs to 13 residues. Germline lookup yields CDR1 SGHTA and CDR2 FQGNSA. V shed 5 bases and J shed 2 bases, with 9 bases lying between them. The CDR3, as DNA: TGTGCCAGCAGCCTGACATTACAAGAGACCCAGTACTTC. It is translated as CASSLTLQETQYF.

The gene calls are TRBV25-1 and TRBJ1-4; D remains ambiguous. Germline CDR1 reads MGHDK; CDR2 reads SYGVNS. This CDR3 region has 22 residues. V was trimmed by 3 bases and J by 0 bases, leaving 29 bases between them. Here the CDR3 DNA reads TGTGCCAGCAGTGACCAACAGACGAGGCCCTCGCGGTTCTCCGCAACTAATGAAAAACTGTTTTTT. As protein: CASSDQQTRPSRFSATNEKLFF.

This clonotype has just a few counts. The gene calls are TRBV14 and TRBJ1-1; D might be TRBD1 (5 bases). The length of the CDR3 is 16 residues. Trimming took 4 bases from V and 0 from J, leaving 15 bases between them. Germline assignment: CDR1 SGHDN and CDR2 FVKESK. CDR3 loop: CASSRQSPMMNTEAFF. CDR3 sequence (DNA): TGTGCCAGCAGCCGACAGAGCCCTATGATGAACACTGAAGCTTTCTTT.

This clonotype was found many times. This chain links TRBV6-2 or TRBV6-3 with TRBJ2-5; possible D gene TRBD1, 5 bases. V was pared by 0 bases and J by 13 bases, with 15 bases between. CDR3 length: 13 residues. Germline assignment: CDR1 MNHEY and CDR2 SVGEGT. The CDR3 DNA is TGTGCCAGCAGTTACTCTGAACAGGTTCTCCCGTACTTC. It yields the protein CASSYSEQVLPYF.

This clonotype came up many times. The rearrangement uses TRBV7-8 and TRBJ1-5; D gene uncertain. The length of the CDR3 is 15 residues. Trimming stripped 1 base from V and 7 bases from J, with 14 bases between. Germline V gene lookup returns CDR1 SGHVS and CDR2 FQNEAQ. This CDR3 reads CASSLVTGDRQPQHF. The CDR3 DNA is TGTGCCAGCAGCTTAGTAACCGGGGATCGACAGCCCCAGCATTTT.

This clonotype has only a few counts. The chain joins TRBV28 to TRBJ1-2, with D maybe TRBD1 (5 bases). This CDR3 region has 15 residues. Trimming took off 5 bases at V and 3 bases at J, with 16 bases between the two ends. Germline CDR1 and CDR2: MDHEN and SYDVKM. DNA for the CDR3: TGTGCCAGCAGTCGGCCTGTCGGGGGTTACTATGGCTACACCTTC. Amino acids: CASSRPVGGYYGYTF.

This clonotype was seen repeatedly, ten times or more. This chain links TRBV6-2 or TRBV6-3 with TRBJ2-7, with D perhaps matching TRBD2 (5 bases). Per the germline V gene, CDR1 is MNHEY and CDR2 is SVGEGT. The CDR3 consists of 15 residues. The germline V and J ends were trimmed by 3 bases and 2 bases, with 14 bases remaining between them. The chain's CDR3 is CASSYFRGGTYEQYF. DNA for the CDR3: TGTGCCAGCAGTTATTTTCGGGGTGGAACCTACGAGCAGTACTTC.

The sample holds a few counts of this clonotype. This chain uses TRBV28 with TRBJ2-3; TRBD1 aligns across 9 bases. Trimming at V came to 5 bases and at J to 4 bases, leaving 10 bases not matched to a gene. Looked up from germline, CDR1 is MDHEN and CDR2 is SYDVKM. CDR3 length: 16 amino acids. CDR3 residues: CASSLRDRALPDTQYF. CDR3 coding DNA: TGTGCCAGCAGTCTAAGGGACAGGGCGCTTCCAGATACGCAGTATTTT.

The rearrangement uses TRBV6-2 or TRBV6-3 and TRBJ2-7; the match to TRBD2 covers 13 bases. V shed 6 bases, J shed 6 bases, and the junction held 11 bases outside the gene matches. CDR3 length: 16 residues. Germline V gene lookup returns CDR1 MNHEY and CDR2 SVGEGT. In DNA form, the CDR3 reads TGTGCCAGCAGCTCGCGACAAGGACTAGCGGGAGCCGAGCAGTACTTC. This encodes CASSSRQGLAGAEQYF.

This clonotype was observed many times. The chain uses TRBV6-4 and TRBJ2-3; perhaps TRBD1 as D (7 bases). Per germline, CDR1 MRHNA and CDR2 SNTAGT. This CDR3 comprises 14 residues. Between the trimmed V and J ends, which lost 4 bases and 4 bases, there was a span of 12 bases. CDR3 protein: CASSGSRGADTQYF. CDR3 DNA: TGTGCCAGCAGTGGAAGCAGGGGGGCAGATACGCAGTATTTT.

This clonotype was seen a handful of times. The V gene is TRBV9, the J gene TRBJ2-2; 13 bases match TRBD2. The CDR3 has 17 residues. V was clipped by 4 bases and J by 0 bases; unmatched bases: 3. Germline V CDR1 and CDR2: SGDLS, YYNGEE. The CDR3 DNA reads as TGTGCCAGCAGCCGGACTAGCGGGGGATCGAACACCGGGGAGCTGTTTTTT. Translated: CASSRTSGGSNTGELFF.

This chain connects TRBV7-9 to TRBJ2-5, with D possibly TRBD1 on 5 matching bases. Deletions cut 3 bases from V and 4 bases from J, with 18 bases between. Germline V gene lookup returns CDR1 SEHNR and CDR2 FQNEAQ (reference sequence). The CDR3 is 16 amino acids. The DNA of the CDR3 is TGTGCCAGCAGCTTGGAGACAGACCGTCCACCAGAGACCCAGTACTTC. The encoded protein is CASSLETDRPPETQYF. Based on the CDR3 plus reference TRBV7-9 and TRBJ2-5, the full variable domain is DTGVSQNPRHKITKRGQNVTFRCDPISEHNRLYWYRQTLGQGPEFLTYFQNEAQLEKSRLLSDRFSAERPKGSFSTLEIQRTEQGDSAMYLCASSLETDRPPETQYFGPGTRLLVL.